The sequence of this T cell receptor (beta chain) was determined in a study of response to subunit inactivated influenza vaccine. Points from the study as a whole: Researchers suggested that each seasonal influenza vaccination recruits few new T cells.

This clonotype showed up many times. The antigen remains unidentified. One entry per CDR3 protein results from TCRdb running MiXCR on the RT-PCR reads. The table has 450,000 to 600,000 distinct CDR3 sequences, under 8.5% seen once; the top ten hold about an eighth. The sequencing used PBMCs from blood, collected 23 months after vaccination. This receptor was identified in a man between 50 and 69 years old who received an inactivated influenza vaccine.

The DNA for the CDR3 is TGCGCCAGCAGCTTGGCGTTGATGGGGACCTCCTACAATGAGCAGTTCTTC. It codes for CASSLALMGTSYNEQFF. This sequence joins TRBV5-1 and TRBJ2-1, with D tentatively TRBD1 or TRBD2 (5 bases each). Germline loops: CDR1 SGHRS, CDR2 YFSETQ. Trimming removed 0 bases from V and 0 bases from J, with 13 bases in between. This CDR3 contains 17 residues.